The next 22 T cell receptor beta chains were all read from a single sample in a study of molecular identifiers for immune sequencing clone quantification. TCRdb re-called the PCR reads with MiXCR, one entry per CDR3 protein. The sample includes some 680,000 distinct CDR3 sequences, roughly 25% seen only once; the top ten take about 0.8%. Sequenced input: naive CD8+ T cells from blood, with Jurkat cell RNA spiked in. Subset: FACS-sorted CD8+CD4-CCR7+CD45RA+ naive T cells. These receptors all come from a human donor in good health. Some libraries in this study had Jurkat cell RNA spiked in.

About this clonotype itself: One end of the junction is discordant with germline, which a read error may explain. V gene TRBV9 combines with J gene TRBJ2-3; no definite D call. Germline CDR1 is SGDLS and CDR2 is YYNGEE. The CDR3 is 11 residues long. The CDR3 bases are TGTGCCGGCAGCTTCTCAGATACGCAGTATTTT. As protein: CAGSFSDTQYF.

The chain combines TRBV24-1 with TRBJ2-2; D call uncertain. Trimming took 5 bases from V and 0 from J, leaving 9 bases between them. This CDR3 contains 15 residues. The germline CDR1 and CDR2 sequences are KGHDR and SFDVKD. The CDR3 loop reads CATSGANPNTGELFF. CDR3 bases: TGTGCCACCAGTGGGGCGAATCCGAACACCGGGGAGCTGTTTTTT.

This clonotype has more than one count but fewer than ten. The CDR3 spells CASRDRGGSDTQYF. The CDR3 DNA is TGTGCCAGCAGAGACAGGGGGGGGTCAGATACGCAGTATTTT. This sequence joins TRBV5-4 and TRBJ2-3; 9 positions agree with TRBD1. Germline assignment: CDR1 SGHNT and CDR2 YYREEE (reference sequence). The CDR3 covers 14 residues. The V and J ends lost 5 bases and 4 bases, in that order; junction bases with no gene match: 5.

Details on this clonotype: A much more abundant neighbour one base away suggests this may be a read error. The CDR3 nucleotides read TGTGCCAGTAGTCCCTTGAGCAGGACAAACCAAGCGACCCAGTACTTC. The encoded protein is CASSPLSRTNQATQYF. The chain has TRBV19 and TRBJ2-5; possible D gene TRBD1, 5 bases. The CDR3 runs to 16 residues. CDR1 and CDR2 (germline): LNHDA, SQIVND (reference sequence).

A few counts support this clonotype. The chain has TRBV6-5 and TRBJ2-7, with 7 bases that match TRBD1. J lost 2 bases, V lost 5 bases, and 12 bases had no gene match. CDR3 length: 16 residues. Looked up from germline, CDR1 is MNHEY and CDR2 is SVGAGI. The DNA of the CDR3 is TGTGCCAGCAGTCCCGACCCGGGACAGATAACCTACGAGCAGTACTTC. Translation gives CASSPDPGQITYEQYF.

The chain links TRBV27 to TRBJ2-7; 9 bases agree with TRBD2. J lost 3 bases, V lost 1 base, and 7 bases had no gene match. This CDR3 is 16 amino acids long. CDR1 is MNHEY and CDR2 is SMNVEV in the germline V gene (reference sequence). CDR3 sequence (DNA): TGTGCCAGCAGTTTATTCGGCGGGAGGGAGAACTACGAGCAGTACTTC. Protein product: CASSLFGGRENYEQYF.

This clonotype was observed at least ten times. The chain is built from TRBV7-9 and TRBJ1-1; D may be TRBD1 (6 bases). The CDR3 length is 13 residues. Germline lookup yields CDR1 SEHNR and CDR2 FQNEAQ (reference sequence). Between the trimmed V and J ends, which lost 4 bases and 7 bases, there was a span of 13 bases. The CDR3 is CASSSRGGGEAFF. Written as DNA, the CDR3 is TGTGCCAGCAGCTCCAGGGGTGGCGGTGAAGCTTTCTTT. Using reference TRBV7-9 and TRBJ1-1 for the parts outside the CDR3, the full variable domain is DTGVSQNPRHKITKRGQNVTFRCDPISEHNRLYWYRQTLGQGPEFLTYFQNEAQLEKSRLLSDRFSAERPKGSFSTLEIQRTEQGDSAMYLCASSSRGGGEAFFGQGTRLTVV.

Of note for this clonotype: Germline is not matched at one junction end, which may reflect a read error. The chain carries TRBV6-2 or TRBV6-3 and TRBJ1-1, with 8 bases matching TRBD1. Germline V CDR1 and CDR2: MNHEY, SVGEGT. This CDR3 contains 16 residues. Written as DNA, the CDR3 is TGTGCCAGCAGTTATGGCAGGGGGCTTAAGAACACTGCAGCTTTCTTT. It encodes CASSYGRGLKNTAAFF.

This chain links TRBV2 with TRBJ2-5, with 7 bases identical to TRBD1. CDR1 and CDR2 (germline): SNHLY, FYNNEI. The CDR3 extends over 13 amino acids. With V trimmed by 7 bases and J by 5 bases, 7 bases remained unmatched. The CDR3 nucleotides read TGTGCCAGCACCTCGGGACAGTTGGAGACCCAGTACTTC. Translation: CASTSGQLETQYF.

This clonotype was seen ten or more times. The J gene is TRBJ1-2, the V gene TRBV20-1; D unclear. The length of the CDR3 is 15 residues. Trimming pared 6 bases from V and 4 bases from J, leaving 21 bases between. Germline loops: CDR1 DFQATT, CDR2 SNEGSKA (reference sequence). The CDR3 protein is CSAAQGSGFPYGYTF. CDR3 nucleotides: TGCAGTGCCGCCCAAGGATCGGGGTTCCCCTATGGCTACACCTTC.

The V and J genes are TRBV9 and TRBJ1-6; TRBD1 might be the D (6 bases). Per germline, CDR1 SGDLS and CDR2 YYNGEE. Trimming cost V 3 bases and J 0 bases, with 10 bases left between them. CDR3 length: 16 amino acids. The CDR3 sequence: CASSDTGSSYNSPLHF. CDR3 bases: TGTGCCAGCAGCGATACAGGGAGCTCCTATAATTCACCCCTCCACTTT.

The rearrangement uses TRBV3-1 and TRBJ1-2, with 9 bases matching TRBD1. The CDR3 loop spans 17 amino acids. In germline, CDR1 is LGHDT, CDR2 YNNKEL (reference sequence). Trimming at V came to 1 base and at J to 5 bases, leaving 11 bases not matched to a gene. The CDR3: CASSQGSGTGNLYGYTF. The CDR3 DNA sequence: TGTGCCAGCAGCCAAGGATCCGGGACAGGGAATTTGTATGGCTACACCTTC.

Worth noting for this clonotype: At one of its ends the junction is not consistent with the germline gene, which may arise from a read error. The J gene is TRBJ2-7, the V gene TRBV18; D is unclear. Per germline, CDR1 KGHSH and CDR2 LQKENI. CDR3 length equals 14 residues. CDR3 loop: CASSTPLRAYGQYF. The DNA of the CDR3 is TGTGCCAGCTCAACCCCCCTAAGAGCCTACGGGCAGTACTTC.

A note on this clonotype: A read error is possible here, since a much larger clone lies one base away. The chain uses TRBV20-1 and TRBJ2-5, with a possible D match to TRBD2 (5 bases). CDR3 length equals 12 residues. Germline CDR1 is DFQATT and CDR2 is SNEGSKA (reference sequence). The CDR3 DNA reads TGCAGTGCTAGTTTACTAGTCGAGATCCAGTACTTC. It codes for CSASLLVEIQYF.

The table lists this clonotype with a count of one. A single base separates this from a much larger clone, so it may be a read error. The missing conserved phenylalanine or tryptophan at the end of this CDR3 makes a read error likely. The chain joins TRBV5-5 to TRBJ2-7; TRBD1 agrees at 8 bases. Germline V gives CDR1 SGHKS, CDR2 YYEKEE (reference sequence). V was pared by 4 bases and J by 2 bases, with 8 bases of the junction left unmatched. The CDR3 has 15 amino acids. The CDR3 DNA sequence: TGTGCCAGCAGCCTTCGACAGGGGAGTACCTACGAGCAGTACCTC. This sequence encodes CASSLRQGSTYEQYL.

In DNA form, the CDR3 reads TGTGCCAGCAGTCCAGACAGGGCGAAACAGCCCCAGCATTTT. Protein sequence: CASSPDRAKQPQHF. The chain employs TRBV27 and TRBJ1-5, with 7 bases lining up with TRBD1. In germline, CDR1 is MNHEY, CDR2 SMNVEV (reference sequence). With V trimmed by 5 bases and J by 7 bases, 8 bases remained unmatched. The CDR3 consists of 14 residues.

Remarks on this clonotype: Given a much more abundant clone one base away, this may be a read error. The chain recombines TRBV6-2 or TRBV6-3 with TRBJ1-1; D unresolved. The V end lost 2 bases, the J end lost 10 bases, and 8 bases lay between the germline ends. The V gene's germline CDR1 is MNHEY and CDR2 SVGEGT. The CDR3 consists of 11 residues. CDR3 nucleotides: TGTGCCAGCAGTTACGCCGAGACAGCTTTCTTT. Amino acid sequence: CASSYAETAFF.

V and J are TRBV7-9 and TRBJ2-2; a weak D match, TRBD1 (6 bases). CDR1 SEHNR and CDR2 FQNEAQ come from the germline V gene (reference sequence). The V end lost 5 bases, the J end lost 5 bases, and 15 bases lay between the germline ends. The CDR3 is made up of 15 amino acids. For the CDR3, the DNA is TGTGCCAGCAGCCTCCACAGGGCAGGGACCGGGGAGCTGTTTTTT. Its translation: CASSLHRAGTGELFF.

This clonotype was detected many times. V and J are TRBV7-2 and TRBJ1-5, with D hard to call. The germline V and J ends were trimmed by 1 base and 3 bases, with 13 bases remaining between them. The germline V gene has CDR1 SGHTA and CDR2 FQGNSA. CDR3 size: 16 residues. In DNA, the CDR3 is TGTGCCAGCAGCTTAGGGATAGCGGGGTCCAATCAGCCCCAGCATTTT. This codes for CASSLGIAGSNQPQHF. Together with reference TRBV7-2 and TRBJ1-5, the CDR3 gives the full variable domain: GAGVSQSPSNKVTEKGKDVELRCDPISGHTALYWYRQSLGQGLEFLIYFQGNSAPDKSGLPSDRFSAERTGGSVSTLTIQRTQQEDSAVYLCASSLGIAGSNQPQHFGDGTRLSIL.

This clonotype was detected only a few times. The chain has TRBV7-9 and TRBJ2-2; 11 bases map to TRBD2. The CDR3 runs to 16 residues. With 5 bases clipped from V and 6 bases from J, the junction kept 8 bases outside the gene matches. Germline assignment: CDR1 SEHNR and CDR2 FQNEAQ (reference sequence). DNA for the CDR3: TGTGCCAGCAGCCCCGGGCTAGCGGGAGGTTCCGGGGAGCTGTTTTTT. Translated: CASSPGLAGGSGELFF.

The V call is TRBV19, the J call TRBJ2-5, with unresolved D. CDR3 length equals 16 residues. Between the trimmed V and J ends, which lost 4 bases and 5 bases, there was a span of 20 bases. CDR1 LNHDA and CDR2 SQIVND come from the germline V gene (reference sequence). The CDR3 sequence is CASSTSSRWAQETQYF. The CDR3 nucleotides read TGTGCCAGTAGTACCTCGTCACGTTGGGCGCAGGAGACCCAGTACTTC.

Comment on this clonotype: A much larger clone lies one base from this, so it may be a read error. The chain has TRBV30 and TRBJ1-6, with TRBD1 as a possible D gene (5 bases). Germline lookup yields CDR1 GTSNPN and CDR2 SVGIG (reference sequence). This CDR3 region has 13 residues. Written as DNA, the CDR3 is TGTGCTGCAAGGGGTTCCTTACCACCACCCCTCCACTTT. Translating gives CAARGSLPPPLHF.